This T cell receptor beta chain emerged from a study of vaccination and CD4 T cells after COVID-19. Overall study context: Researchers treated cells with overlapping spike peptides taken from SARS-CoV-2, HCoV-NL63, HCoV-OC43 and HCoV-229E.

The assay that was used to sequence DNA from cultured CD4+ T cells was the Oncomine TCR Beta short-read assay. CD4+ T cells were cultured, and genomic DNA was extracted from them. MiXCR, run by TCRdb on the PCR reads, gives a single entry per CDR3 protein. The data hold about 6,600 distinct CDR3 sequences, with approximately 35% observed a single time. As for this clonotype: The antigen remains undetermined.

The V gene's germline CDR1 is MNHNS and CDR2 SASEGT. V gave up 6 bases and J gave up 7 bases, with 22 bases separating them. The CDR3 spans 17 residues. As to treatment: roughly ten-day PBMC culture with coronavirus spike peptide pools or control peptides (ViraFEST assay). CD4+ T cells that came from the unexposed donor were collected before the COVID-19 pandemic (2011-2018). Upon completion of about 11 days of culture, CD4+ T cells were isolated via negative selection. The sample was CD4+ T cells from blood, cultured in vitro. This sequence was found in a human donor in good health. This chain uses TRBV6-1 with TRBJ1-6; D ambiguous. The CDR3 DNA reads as TGTGCCAGCAGCCGGGGTCTGGGCAGACTTGGGAATTCACCCCTCCACTTT. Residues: CASSRGLGRLGNSPLHF.